This T cell receptor (beta chain) was retrieved from a study of T cells in Graves' hyperthyroidism and ophthalmopathy. Using RNA transcripts as the source, TCR beta CDR3 regions were amplified. HTBI primers drove first-round RT-PCR of the TCR CDR3. One entry per CDR3 protein results from TCRdb running MiXCR on the multiplex PCR reads. The sample includes approximately 600,000 distinct CDR3 sequences, 14% of them seen just once. General study findings and limits: Blood also showed most of the thyroid clonotypes that were expanded above 0.001. Classification by a 13 V-J model distinguished ophthalmopathy from stable hyperthyroidism.

As concerns this clonotype: The antigen remains undetermined.

Reasons for excluding patients were uncontrolled infection, other autoimmune disease, pregnancy or lactation. It was at first hyperthyroidism diagnosis, before any ophthalmopathy symptoms, that the blood sample was taken. After removal of 0 bases from V and 4 bases from J, the junction contained 9 bases not matched to a gene. The CDR3 is made up of 16 amino acids. CDR1 and CDR2 from the germline V gene are MNHEY and SVGAGI. This TCR was recovered from a woman aged 25 to 39 with Graves' hyperthyroidism that later progressed to Graves' ophthalmopathy. The chain uses TRBV6-5 and TRBJ2-7; TRBD1 matches 7 bases. The specimen sequenced was blood. DNA for the CDR3: TGTGCCAGCAGTTACTCCCCGGGACAGAGAACGTACGAGCAGTACTTC. It encodes CASSYSPGQRTYEQYF.